These 18 T cell receptor beta chains share one sample of origin, sequenced in a study of blood T cell repertoires in COVID-19. Measured with immunoSEQ multiplex PCR; TCRdb has only the in-frame clones, and not every one. The sample lists 490,000 or so clones, 88% occurring once. Sequenced input: PBMCs or T cells enriched from blood (not recorded which). Every receptor here comes from a woman aged 55 to 70 who had recovered from COVID-19.

V usage is TRBV30 and J usage is TRBJ1-2, with a possible D match to TRBD1 (5 bases). This CDR3 has 13 amino acids. V was shortened by 1 base and J by 7 bases, with 13 bases between the two germline ends. Germline V gene sequence: CDR1 GTSNPN, CDR2 SVGIG (reference sequence). The CDR3 is CAWSAGNIGGYTF. In DNA, the CDR3 is TGTGCCTGGAGTGCAGGGAACATAGGTGGCTACACCTTC. Together with reference TRBV30 and TRBJ1-2, the CDR3 gives the full variable domain: SQTIHQWPATLVQPVGSPLSLECTVEGTSNPNLYWYRQAAGRGLQLLFYSVGIGQISSEVPQNLSASRPQDRQFILSSKKLLLSDSGFYLCAWSAGNIGGYTFGSGTRLTVV.

V gene TRBV6-2 or TRBV6-3 combines with J gene TRBJ1-2, with D possibly being TRBD1 (6 bases). CDR3 length: 14 amino acids. CDR1 MNHEY and CDR2 SVGEGT come from the germline V gene. V dropped 5 bases and J dropped 4 bases, with 14 bases sitting between them. The CDR3 DNA sequence: TGTGCCAGCAGTCAACAGGGAAGTTCCTATGGCTACACCTTC. Translation gives CASSQQGSSYGYTF.

This chain links TRBV5-1 with TRBJ2-3; 8 positions agree with TRBD1. V lost 0 bases, J lost 2 bases, and 2 bases stayed unmatched. CDR1 SGHRS and CDR2 YFSETQ come from the germline V gene. The CDR3 consists of 15 residues. The CDR3 loop reads CASSLGQGITDTQYF. The CDR3 DNA follows: TGCGCCAGCAGCTTGGGACAGGGGATCACAGATACGCAGTATTTT.

This rearrangement joins TRBV9 to TRBJ1-5; D may be TRBD1 (6 bases). Germline V gene lookup returns CDR1 SGDLS and CDR2 YYNGEE. V dropped 8 bases and J dropped 3 bases, with 15 bases sitting between them. The CDR3 consists of 14 residues. The CDR3 sequence is CASGQGNDNQPQHF. The CDR3 region has the DNA TGTGCCAGTGGGCAGGGGAACGACAATCAGCCCCAGCATTTT.

The V call is TRBV6-5, the J call TRBJ1-6, with a weak D call TRBD1 (5 bases). V was cut by 2 bases and J by 9 bases, with 11 bases left in between. CDR1 and CDR2 (germline): MNHEY, SVGAGI. CDR3 length equals 14 residues. The chain's CDR3 is CASSYIRGASPLHF. The DNA of the CDR3 is TGTGCCAGCAGTTACATAAGGGGTGCTTCACCCCTCCACTTT.

V usage is TRBV10-3 and J usage is TRBJ1-3; D not resolved. Germline V gene sequence: CDR1 ENHRY, CDR2 SYGVKD. The CDR3 length is 16 residues. V was clipped by 4 bases and J by 0 bases, with 13 bases between them. Written as DNA, the CDR3 is TGTGCCATCAGTGGAAGGGAGAGTCTCTCTGGAAACACCATATATTTT. This sequence encodes CAISGRESLSGNTIYF.

The rearrangement links TRBV11-2 to TRBJ2-7, with D possibly TRBD2 on 5 matching bases. Looked up from germline, CDR1 is SGHAT and CDR2 is FQNNGV. Trimming shortened V by 2 bases and J by 0 bases, and 5 bases separated the two germline ends. The CDR3 contains 13 residues. CDR3 residues: CASSLRGSYEQYF. CDR3 bases: TGTGCCAGCAGCTTACGGGGCTCCTACGAGCAGTACTTC. Looking up the rest from reference TRBV11-2 and TRBJ2-7 gives the full variable domain: EAGVAQSPRYKIIEKRQSVAFWCNPISGHATLYWYQQILGQGPKLLIQFQNNGVVDDSQLPKDRFSAERLKGVDSTLKIQPAKLEDSAVYLCASSLRGSYEQYFGPGTRLTVT.

The chain recombines TRBV19 with TRBJ2-2; perhaps TRBD1 as D (6 bases). The CDR3 runs 16 residues. The ends were cut back, 6 bases at V and 0 bases at J, with 14 bases in the middle. Germline V gene lookup returns CDR1 LNHDA and CDR2 SQIVND (reference sequence). CDR3 bases: TGTGCCAGTAGCCACAGGGCAGGTTCGAACACCGGGGAGCTGTTTTTT. Its protein is CASSHRAGSNTGELFF.

V gene TRBV10-2 combines with J gene TRBJ2-1; 11 bases map to TRBD2. Germline trimming cut 4 bases from V and 10 bases from J; bases unmatched to any gene: 6. Looked up from germline, CDR1 is WSHSY and CDR2 is SAAADI. The CDR3 sequence is 14 residues long. CDR3 bases: TGCGCCAGCAGTGCCGCCAGACTAGCGGGGGAGCAGTTCTTC. Amino acids: CASSAARLAGEQFF.

The chain is built from TRBV27 and TRBJ1-2; D may be TRBD1 (6 bases). Germline CDR1 reads MNHEY; CDR2 reads SMNVEV (reference sequence). This CDR3 is 15 amino acids long. Trimming left V 11 bases short and J 2 bases short, with 21 bases between. CDR3 in DNA: TGTGCCCAGAGCCTGGGACAAGACCCCAACTATGGCTACACCTTC. As protein: CAQSLGQDPNYGYTF.

This sequence joins TRBV4-1 and TRBJ2-7; 13 bases agree with TRBD2. This CDR3 has 19 amino acids. V was pared by 1 base and J by 5 bases, with 14 bases of the junction left unmatched. Germline values: CDR1 MGHRA, CDR2 YSYEKL. The CDR3: CASSQGPSLPGLAGNEQYF. CDR3 nucleotide sequence: TGCGCCAGCAGCCAAGGCCCCTCGCTTCCGGGACTAGCGGGGAACGAGCAGTACTTC.

The CDR3 nucleotides are TGCGCCAGCAGAGGGGGCGCCTATGGCTACACCTTC. Amino acid sequence: CASRGGAYGYTF. The rearrangement joins TRBV5-1 to TRBJ1-2; 7 positions match TRBD1. V was pared by 5 bases and J by 4 bases, with 2 bases of the junction left unmatched. Germline V gene data show CDR1 as SGHRS and CDR2 as YFSETQ. The CDR3 consists of 12 residues.

This chain connects TRBV21-1 to TRBJ2-7; whether TRBD1, the table's D call, matches the DNA was not checked. TRBV21-1 is reported as a pseudogene. The CDR3 has 18 amino acids. In DNA form, the CDR3 reads TGTGCCAGCAGCAAATCCATTTATGTCCAGGTACCTCAATACGAGCAGTACGTC. Amino acid sequence: CASSKSIYVQVPQYEQYV.

The gene calls are TRBV7-2 and TRBJ2-2, with 7 bases identical to TRBD2. V shed 4 bases, J shed 5 bases, and the junction held 7 bases outside the gene matches. Germline-derived CDR1 and CDR2 are SGHTA and FQGNSA. This CDR3 spans 15 amino acids. As DNA, the CDR3 is TGTGCCAGCAGCTACAGACTAGCCCGGACCGGGGAGCTGTTTTTT. It is translated as CASSYRLARTGELFF.

This clone showed up just once. J is TRBJ2-2 and V is TRBV18; D remains ambiguous. This CDR3 region has 13 residues. V lost 0 bases and J lost 5, with 4 bases in between. Germline values: CDR1 KGHSH, CDR2 LQKENI. CDR3 in amino acids: CASSPPRTGELFF. The CDR3 DNA sequence: TGTGCCAGCTCACCACCGAGAACCGGGGAGCTGTTTTTT.

The rearrangement uses TRBV28 and TRBJ1-5; 7 bases fit TRBD1. The J segment lost 7 bases and the V segment lost 5 bases, leaving 11 bases of the junction unmatched. The CDR3 runs to 15 residues. The germline V gene has CDR1 MDHEN and CDR2 SYDVKM. The CDR3, as DNA: TGTGCCAGCAGTGCTCCGGACAGGAGGGGACAGCCCCAGCATTTT. Translation gives CASSAPDRRGQPQHF. Full variable domain (rest looked up from reference TRBV28 and TRBJ1-5): DVKVTQSSRYLVKRTGEKVFLECVQDMDHENMFWYRQDPGLGLRLIYFSYDVKMKEKGDIPEGYSVSREKKERFSLILESASTNQTSMYLCASSAPDRRGQPQHFGDGTRLSIL.

This sequence joins TRBV5-1 and TRBJ1-1; the match to TRBD1 covers 7 bases. The CDR3 has 13 residues. Germline-derived CDR1 and CDR2 are SGHRS and YFSETQ. Trimming removed 0 bases from V and 11 bases from J; junction bases left unmatched: 7. CDR3 region: CASSLGSGGLAFF. CDR3 sequence (DNA): TGCGCCAGCAGCTTGGGTTCAGGGGGTTTGGCTTTCTTT.

This clone has just a few counts. This chain links TRBV5-6 with TRBJ1-2; D may be TRBD1 (6 bases). Trimming cost V 5 bases and J 5 bases, with 7 bases left between them. Germline CDR1 SGHDT, CDR2 YYEEEE. The CDR3 covers 11 residues. This CDR3 is CASRGAYGYTF. DNA of the CDR3: TGTGCCAGCAGGGGGGCGTATGGCTACACCTTC.